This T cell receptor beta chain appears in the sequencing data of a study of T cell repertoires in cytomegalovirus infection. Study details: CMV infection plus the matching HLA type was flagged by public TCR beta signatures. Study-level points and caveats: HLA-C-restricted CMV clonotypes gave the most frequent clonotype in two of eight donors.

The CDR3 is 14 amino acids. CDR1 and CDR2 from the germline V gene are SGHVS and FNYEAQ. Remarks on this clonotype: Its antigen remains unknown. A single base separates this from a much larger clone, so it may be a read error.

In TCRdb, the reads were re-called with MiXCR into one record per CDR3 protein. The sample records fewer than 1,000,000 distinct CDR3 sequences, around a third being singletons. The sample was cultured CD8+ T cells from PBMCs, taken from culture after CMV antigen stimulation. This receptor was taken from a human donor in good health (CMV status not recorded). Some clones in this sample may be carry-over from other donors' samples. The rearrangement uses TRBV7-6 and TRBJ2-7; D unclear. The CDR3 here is CANSLGLLRHEQYF. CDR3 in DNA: TGTGCCAACAGCTTAGGGTTGCTCCGCCACGAGCAGTACTTC.